This paragraph covers one T cell receptor beta chain sequence. The antigen is undetermined. PCR used 60 Vbeta primers and 13 Jbeta primers. Measured with immunoSEQ multiplex PCR; TCRdb has only the in-frame clones, and not every one. The table includes over 110,000 clones, over 65% detected once. The CDR3 contains 15 residues. This sample stems from a study of cytomegalovirus exposure and HLA in healthy donors. Study observations and caveats: Several of the most significant clusters were apparently associated with common viral pathogens in a later analysis.

The clonotype comes from a male donor in good health and CMV-seronegative. The genes are TRBV21-1 and TRBJ1-1; TRBD1 is taken as the D call from the table, unchecked against the DNA. TRBV21-1 is marked as a pseudogene. The sequenced sample consisted of PBMCs. The CDR3 bases are TGTGCCAGCAGCAAATCCCCGAGCAGGGCGACTGAAGCTTTCTTT. Translating it yields CASSKSPSRATEAFF.